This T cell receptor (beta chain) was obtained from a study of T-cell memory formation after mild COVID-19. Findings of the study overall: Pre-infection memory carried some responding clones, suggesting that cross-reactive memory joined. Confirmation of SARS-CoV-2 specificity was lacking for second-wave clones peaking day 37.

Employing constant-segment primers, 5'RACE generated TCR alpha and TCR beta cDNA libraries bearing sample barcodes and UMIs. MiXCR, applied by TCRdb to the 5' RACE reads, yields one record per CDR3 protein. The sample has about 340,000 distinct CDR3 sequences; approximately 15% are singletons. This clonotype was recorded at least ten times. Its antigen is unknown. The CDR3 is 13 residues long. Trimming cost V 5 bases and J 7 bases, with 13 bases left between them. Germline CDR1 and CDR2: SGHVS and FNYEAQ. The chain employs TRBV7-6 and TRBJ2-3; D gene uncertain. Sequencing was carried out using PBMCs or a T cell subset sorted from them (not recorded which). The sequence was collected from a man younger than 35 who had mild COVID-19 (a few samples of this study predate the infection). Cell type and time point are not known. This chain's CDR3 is CASSTPPSYTQYF. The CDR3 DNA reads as TGTGCCAGCAGCACCCCGCCGAGTTATACGCAGTATTTT.